This T cell receptor beta chain came from a study of T cell clonotyping in hematopoietic cell transplantation. Study in general: Pretransplant recipient samples were taken after cytoreduction. Whole-study findings and limits: At the given depth, recipient repertoires were over 97% de novo clonotypes. Broader posttransplant TCR repertoire diversity was predicted by graft donor and pretransplant recipient Inverse Simpson Index values. Recipient TCR diversity dropped after transplant; expanded clonotypes rose from day 30 to 180.

The ends lost 7 bases at V and 2 bases at J; junction bases unmatched: 5. CDR3 length: 14 residues. CDR1 is MNHNS, CDR2 SASEGT, per germline. Time point indicated: recipient sample about 28 days before transplant, after cytoreduction. Assay used: immunoSEQ multiplex PCR; TCRdb lists only in-frame clones, some missing. This table holds about 11,000 clones, under 95% found once. About this clone: What it binds is unknown.

Sequencing was performed on peripheral blood mononuclear cells, taken before stem cell transplant. The chain is built from TRBV6-1 and TRBJ1-1; 9 nucleotides match TRBD1. This clonotype originated in a woman between 40 and 50 years old with acute myeloid leukemia. Some clones in this sample may be carry-over from other donors' samples. The CDR3 reads CASTLQGANTEAFF. Here the CDR3 DNA reads TGTGCCAGCACCCTACAGGGGGCTAACACTGAAGCTTTCTTT.